The 30 T cell receptor beta chains below were found in one sample sequenced in a study of human T cells and chemical hapten exposure. As for time point: patch test 3, about 24 weeks after DPC sensitization. Treatment of the sample: therapeutic diphenylcyclopropenone sensitization with weekly scalp DPC. The starting material, unfractionated whole blood, was used for total RNA extraction. MiXCR, applied by TCRdb to the RACE reads, yields one record per CDR3 protein. The top ten hold 20% to 30% of the sample, which has roughly 38,000 distinct CDR3 sequences, more than 8% seen once. This material consisted of whole blood, taken in connection with sensitization to the hapten diphenylcyclopropenone (DPC). The receptors stem from a man in his fifties with alopecia areata. Some clones in this sample may be carry-over from other donors' samples.

This clonotype was detected ten times or more. This chain connects TRBV4-1 to TRBJ1-2; D gene uncertain. Between the trimmed V and J ends, which lost 4 bases and 8 bases, there was a span of 14 bases. CDR3 length equals 13 residues. Germline CDR1 and CDR2: MGHRA and YSYEKL. The CDR3 sequence: CASSPPTRGGYTF. CDR3 in DNA: TGCGCCAGCAGCCCCCCCACCCGAGGGGGCTACACCTTC.

At least ten counts were recorded for this clonotype. V and J are TRBV3-1 and TRBJ1-5; possible D gene TRBD1, 5 bases. Germline V gene sequence: CDR1 LGHDT, CDR2 YNNKEL (reference sequence). There are 14 residues in the CDR3. V was cut by 1 base and J by 9 bases, with 13 bases left in between. The CDR3 region is CASSQGEGKRPQHF. In DNA form, the CDR3 reads TGTGCCAGCAGCCAAGGGGAGGGGAAGCGGCCCCAGCATTTT.

The chain uses TRBV27 and TRBJ2-7; D possibly uses TRBD1 or TRBD2 (5 bases each). In germline, CDR1 is MNHEY, CDR2 SMNVEV (reference sequence). The CDR3 consists of 13 residues. The V end was cut by 5 bases, the J end by 0 bases, with 8 bases between. CDR3 nucleotides: TGTGCCAGCAGTCCTGGGACCTCCTACGAGCAGTACTTC. This translates into CASSPGTSYEQYF.

This clonotype was recorded at least ten times. The V and J genes are TRBV18 and TRBJ1-4, with a possible D match to TRBD1 (6 bases). Between the trimmed V and J ends, which lost 2 bases and 6 bases, there was a span of 13 bases. The CDR3 consists of 15 residues. Germline V CDR1 and CDR2: KGHSH, LQKENI. CDR3 sequence: CASSPAEGVYEKLFF. DNA of the CDR3: TGTGCCAGCTCACCAGCGGAGGGGGTTTATGAAAAACTGTTTTTT.

The genes are TRBV28 and TRBJ2-3; 9 nucleotides agree with TRBD2. The CDR3 is 14 amino acids. V trimming: 8 bases; J trimming: 6 bases; junction bases outside the gene matches: 9. Germline lookup yields CDR1 MDHEN and CDR2 SYDVKM. CDR3 in DNA: TGTGCCAGCTCCCTTAGCGGGAGCCGGGATACGCAGTATTTT. It encodes CASSLSGSRDTQYF.

This clonotype was detected ten times or more. The CDR3 DNA reads as TGTGCCAGCAGTGTACAGGGGGCAGTTGGCAATCAGCCCCAGCATTTT. Amino acid sequence: CASSVQGAVGNQPQHF. The rearrangement joins TRBV2 to TRBJ1-5, with 9 bases matching TRBD1. The CDR3 spans 16 residues. V shed 4 bases and J 2 bases; nucleotides not matched to a gene: 6. The germline gives CDR1 SNHLY, CDR2 FYNNEI. The full variable domain, its missing parts supplied by reference TRBV2 and TRBJ1-5, is EPEVTQTPSHQVTQMGQEVILRCVPISNHLYFYWYRQILGQKVEFLVSFYNNEISEKSEIFDDQFSVERPDGSNFTLKIRSTKLEDSAMYFCASSVQGAVGNQPQHFGDGTRLSIL.

This clonotype was seen only a few times. V usage is TRBV12-3 or TRBV12-4 and J usage is TRBJ1-4; no firm D call. CDR3 length equals 13 residues. V dropped 5 bases and J dropped 8 bases, with 12 bases sitting between them. The CDR3, as DNA: TGTGCCAGCAGTCAAACAGTACTCGAAAAACTGTTTTTT. It is translated as CASSQTVLEKLFF.

This clonotype has a count of ten or more. V and J are TRBV7-6 and TRBJ2-6, with 8 bases aligning to TRBD1. The CDR3 has 15 residues. The junction had 5 bases not matched to a gene; V was cut back by 6 bases and J by 4 bases. Germline CDR1 is SGHVS and CDR2 is FNYEAQ. CDR3 nucleotides: TGTGCCAGCAGTTCCAGGGGGCTAGGGGCCAACGTCCTGACTTTC. The encoded protein is CASSSRGLGANVLTF.

Ten or more counts support this clonotype. V and J are TRBV5-1 and TRBJ2-1; 8 bases align to TRBD2. The CDR3 sequence is 15 residues long. Trimming took 1 base from V and 6 from J; bases not matched to a gene: 6. The germline V gene encodes CDR1 SGHRS and CDR2 YFSETQ. The CDR3 spells CASSLLVAGSNEQFF. CDR3 nucleotides: TGCGCCAGCAGCTTGCTGGTAGCGGGAAGCAATGAGCAGTTCTTC.

This rearrangement joins TRBV7-9 to TRBJ1-4, with D perhaps TRBD1 (6 bases). Germline CDR1 is SEHNR and CDR2 is FQNEAQ (reference sequence). The CDR3 has 17 residues. Trimming pared 8 bases from V and 0 bases from J, leaving 19 bases between. As DNA, the CDR3 is TGTGCCAGCCATTCCGACAGGCGTTATTCAACTAATGAAAAACTGTTTTTT. Its protein product is CASHSDRRYSTNEKLFF.

V usage is TRBV5-5 and J usage is TRBJ1-5, with a weak D call TRBD1 (5 bases). The CDR3 runs 14 residues. Trimming removed 3 bases from V and 5 bases from J, with 12 bases in between. Germline V gene data show CDR1 as SGHKS and CDR2 as YYEKEE (reference sequence). For the CDR3, the DNA is TGTGCCAGCAGCTATGGCGGGGGAGATCAGCCCCAGCATTTT. Its translation is CASSYGGGDQPQHF.

This clonotype was found many times. V and J are TRBV29-1 and TRBJ2-1, with a tentative D call TRBD2 (6 bases). The CDR3 length is 15 residues. Looked up from germline, CDR1 is SQVTM and CDR2 is ANQGSEA. Trimming pared 3 bases from V and 0 bases from J, leaving 12 bases between. In nucleotides, the CDR3 is TGCAGCGTTGACGGGACTCCGAGCTCCTACAATGAGCAGTTCTTC. Protein: CSVDGTPSSYNEQFF.

This chain connects TRBV5-1 to TRBJ2-2; D is possibly TRBD1 (7 bases). V lost 2 bases and J 6 bases, leaving 23 bases between the germline ends. The CDR3 is made up of 18 amino acids. The germline gives CDR1 SGHRS, CDR2 YFSETQ. The CDR3 sequence: CASSFSPYRGGSAGELFF. CDR3 nucleotide sequence: TGCGCCAGCAGCTTTAGTCCCTACAGGGGAGGAAGCGCCGGGGAGCTGTTTTTT.

In this sample, this clonotype turned up many times. V and J are TRBV3-1 and TRBJ2-7, with 7 nucleotides matching TRBD1. Germline trimming cut 3 bases from V and 1 base from J; bases unmatched to any gene: 9. Germline V lookup: CDR1 LGHDT, CDR2 YNNKEL (reference sequence). There are 16 residues in the CDR3. CDR3: CASSHWTGTISYEQYF. CDR3 nucleotides: TGTGCCAGCAGCCATTGGACAGGTACAATATCCTACGAGCAGTACTTC.

The chain is built from TRBV11-2 and TRBJ2-3, with 8 bases that match TRBD2. This CDR3 is 16 amino acids long. Germline CDR1 and CDR2: SGHAT and FQNNGV. V trimming: 1 base; J trimming: 5 bases; junction bases outside the gene matches: 8. The DNA for the CDR3 is TGTGCCAGCAGCTTAGGTGGGACTAGACATGGAGATACGCAGTATTTT. It specifies CASSLGGTRHGDTQYF. Drawing the rest from reference TRBV11-2 and TRBJ2-3, the complete variable domain is EAGVAQSPRYKIIEKRQSVAFWCNPISGHATLYWYQQILGQGPKLLIQFQNNGVVDDSQLPKDRFSAERLKGVDSTLKIQPAKLEDSAVYLCASSLGGTRHGDTQYFGPGTRLTVL.

This clonotype has a count of ten or more. The V call is TRBV28, the J call TRBJ2-1; D is undetermined. V was trimmed by 2 bases and J by 2 bases, leaving 16 bases between them. CDR3 size: 17 residues. The V gene's germline CDR1 is MDHEN and CDR2 SYDVKM. In DNA form, the CDR3 reads TGTGCCAGCAGTTTAGTAGGACCTCCCGTAACCTACAATGAGCAGTTCTTC. The encoded protein is CASSLVGPPVTYNEQFF.

This clonotype was counted ten times or more. V gene TRBV3-1 combines with J gene TRBJ2-5; D may match TRBD1 or TRBD2 (5 bases each). Germline V gives CDR1 LGHDT, CDR2 YNNKEL (reference sequence). This CDR3 is 15 amino acids long. With 3 bases removed from V and 3 bases from J, the gap between germline ends came to 14 bases. CDR3 in DNA: TGTGCCAGCAGCCAGGGGACCCTACAAGAAGAGACCCAGTACTTC. Translating gives CASSQGTLQEETQYF.

Concerning this clonotype itself: Germline and junction disagree at one end, which may indicate a read error. The chain joins TRBV6-2 or TRBV6-3 to TRBJ1-1; the D gene is possibly TRBD1 (5 bases). The CDR3 length is 14 residues. Germline V gene sequence: CDR1 MNHEY, CDR2 SVGEGT. The CDR3 DNA is TGTGCCAGCAGTTACGTAGGGGCCAACACTGAAGTTTTCTTT. Its translation: CASSYVGANTEVFF.

A few counts support this clonotype. The chain recombines TRBV20-1 with TRBJ2-1, with a tentative D call TRBD1 (6 bases). CDR1 and CDR2 (germline): DFQATT, SNEGSKA (reference sequence). Between the trimmed V and J ends, which lost 8 bases and 8 bases, there was a span of 25 bases. This CDR3 comprises 15 residues. The CDR3 coding sequence is TGCAGTTTAAGGGGGAAGAGGGGCAGGGAAGATGAGCAGTTCTTC. This translates into CSLRGKRGREDEQFF.

This clonotype was recorded once. The chain links TRBV2 to TRBJ2-6, with 9 bases fitting TRBD2. The CDR3 is made up of 16 amino acids. V lost 5 bases, J lost 4 bases, and 6 bases stayed unmatched. Germline V lookup: CDR1 SNHLY, CDR2 FYNNEI. The CDR3 region has the DNA TGTGCCAGCAGTCCGGGACTAGCATCCGGGGCCAACGTCCTGACTTTC. Protein product: CASSPGLASGANVLTF. The variable domain in full, completed from reference TRBV2 and TRBJ2-6, reads EPEVTQTPSHQVTQMGQEVILRCVPISNHLYFYWYRQILGQKVEFLVSFYNNEISEKSEIFDDQFSVERPDGSNFTLKIRSTKLEDSAMYFCASSPGLASGANVLTFGAGSRLTVL.

This clonotype has a count of ten or more. The rearrangement joins TRBV6-1 to TRBJ2-7; TRBD2 matches at 13 bases. The ends lost 1 base at V and 2 bases at J; junction bases unmatched: 5. The CDR3 totals 17 residues. Germline-derived CDR1 and CDR2 are MNHNS and SASEGT. CDR3 in amino acids: CASSEGGLAGFAYEQYF. CDR3 coding DNA: TGTGCCAGCAGTGAAGGGGGACTAGCGGGATTTGCCTACGAGCAGTACTTC.

This clonotype was seen ten or more times. The rearrangement links TRBV29-1 to TRBJ2-5; 11 nucleotides match TRBD2. The length of the CDR3 is 15 residues. The trim removed 7 bases at V and 2 bases at J, leaving 9 bases unmatched. Germline V gives CDR1 SQVTM, CDR2 ANQGSEA. CDR3 residues: CSAQPGTSGQETQYF. In nucleotides, the CDR3 is TGCAGCGCCCAACCCGGGACTAGCGGACAAGAGACCCAGTACTTC.

The chain combines TRBV28 with TRBJ2-7; D unclear. The germline gives CDR1 MDHEN, CDR2 SYDVKM. V lost 7 bases to trimming and J lost 3 bases, with 16 bases between them. The length of the CDR3 is 14 residues. The CDR3 DNA reads as TGTGCCAGCAACACGGGCAGGCCCTTCTACGAGCAGTACTTC. This codes for CASNTGRPFYEQYF.

In nucleotides, the CDR3 is TGTGCCAGCAGCCTCGAGGTGCAAGAGACCCAGTACTTC. Protein sequence: CASSLEVQETQYF. The rearrangement links TRBV2 to TRBJ2-5; D remains unclear. Germline assignment: CDR1 SNHLY and CDR2 FYNNEI. The CDR3 has 13 residues. The ends were cut back, 6 bases at V and 2 bases at J, with 10 bases in the middle. The variable domain in full, completed from reference TRBV2 and TRBJ2-5, reads EPEVTQTPSHQVTQMGQEVILRCVPISNHLYFYWYRQILGQKVEFLVSFYNNEISEKSEIFDDQFSVERPDGSNFTLKIRSTKLEDSAMYFCASSLEVQETQYFGPGTRLLVL.

This clonotype showed up many times. The J gene is TRBJ1-1, the V gene TRBV5-1; D unclear. Germline V gene sequence: CDR1 SGHRS, CDR2 YFSETQ. The CDR3 extends over 14 amino acids. With 1 base removed from V and 4 bases from J, the gap between germline ends came to 11 bases. The CDR3, as DNA: TGCGCCAGCAGCTTGTCGTTCACGCTCACTGAAGCTTTCTTT. Translation gives CASSLSFTLTEAFF.

This clonotype has a handful of counts. V and J are TRBV11-2 and TRBJ2-3; perhaps TRBD2 as D (6 bases). The CDR3 consists of 15 residues. V lost 3 bases and J lost 9, with 19 bases in between. Looked up from germline, CDR1 is SGHAT and CDR2 is FQNNGV. The CDR3 DNA follows: TGTGCCAGCAGCTTCGGTCCGGACCAACGGGGGACGCAGTATTTT. Its translation is CASSFGPDQRGTQYF.

This clonotype was found a few times. DNA for the CDR3: TGTGCCAGCAGTAAACTCGAGATGAATTCACCCCTCCACTTT. Translating it yields CASSKLEMNSPLHF. The rearrangement uses TRBV12-3 or TRBV12-4 and TRBJ1-6; D remains ambiguous. V was trimmed by 5 bases and J by 7 bases, leaving 12 bases between them. The CDR3 covers 14 residues.

This clonotype was counted a few times. The chain carries TRBV3-1 and TRBJ2-2, with 9 bases fitting TRBD2. J lost 6 bases, V lost 0 bases, and 5 bases had no gene match. The CDR3 covers 16 residues. Germline V gene data show CDR1 as LGHDT and CDR2 as YNNKEL (reference sequence). The DNA for the CDR3 is TGTGCCAGCAGCCAAGAGGGGACTAGCTTTTCCGGGGAGCTGTTTTTT. Translating it yields CASSQEGTSFSGELFF.

In this sample, this clonotype turned up a few times. This chain uses TRBV7-9 with TRBJ1-6; perhaps TRBD1 as D (6 bases). The CDR3 extends over 16 amino acids. Germline V gene sequence: CDR1 SEHNR, CDR2 FQNEAQ (reference sequence). Trimming cost V 2 bases and J 7 bases, with 15 bases left between them. CDR3 protein: CASSLTPSGANSPLHF. CDR3 bases: TGTGCCAGCAGCTTAACCCCGTCAGGGGCAAATTCACCCCTCCACTTT.

This clonotype was seen ten or more times. CDR3: CATSRWPLTSGSSYEQYF. For the CDR3, the DNA is TGTGCCACCAGCCGCTGGCCTTTGACTAGCGGGAGCTCCTACGAGCAGTACTTC. The V call is TRBV15, the J call TRBJ2-7, with 12 positions matching TRBD2. CDR1 is LNHNV, CDR2 YYDKDF, per germline (reference sequence). V dropped 5 bases and J dropped 0; count of bases not matched to a gene: 11. The CDR3 length is 18 residues.